This paragraph covers one T cell receptor (beta chain) sequence. The data are from a study of cytomegalovirus exposure and HLA in healthy donors. Researchers ran the PCR with 60 Vbeta and 13 Jbeta primers. The data were produced by immunoSEQ multiplex PCR, yet TCRdb's version contains in-frame clones alone and is incomplete. Of nearly 110,000 clones in the sample, about four fifths were seen once. The CDR3 extends over 16 amino acids. CDR1 and CDR2 from the germline V gene are MNHEY and SMNVEV (reference sequence). Trimming stripped 3 bases from V and 7 bases from J, with 20 bases between. This sequence originates from a woman aged 45-59 years in good health and CMV-seropositive. The material sequenced was PBMCs. This chain joins TRBV27 and TRBJ2-3; a possible D gene is TRBD2 (6 bases). CDR3 residues: CASSFGGTIPSNTQYF. The CDR3 region has the DNA TGTGCCAGCAGTTTCGGCGGGACCATCCCCAGCAATACGCAGTATTTT.